The rows below give T cell receptor beta chains drawn from one sample of a study of blood T cell repertoires in COVID-19. Clones were read by immunoSEQ multiplex PCR, and TCRdb kept only the in-frame ones, dropping some. This table holds a few hundred thousand clones, just under 90% found once. The sample comprised PBMCs or T cells enriched from blood (not recorded which). These receptors all come from a woman aged 25 to 39 who had recovered from COVID-19. The CDR3 runs from the conserved cysteine through the conserved F or W. The order of the fields is V gene, clone size, J gene, D gene, CDR3 protein, CDR3 DNA. A D gene is named only where the DNA matches it firmly. Clone size, where shown, is once, few, many, or a class for clones that have expanded.

TRBV5-1,-,TRBJ1-1,-,CASSLARVRPRTEAFF,TGCGCCAGCAGCTTGGCCCGGGTAAGGCCCCGCACTGAAGCTTTCTTT
TRBV11-2,-,TRBJ1-1,-,CASSLVSGYTEAFF,TGTGCCAGCAGCTTAGTTTCGGGATACACTGAAGCTTTCTTT
TRBV7-6,-,TRBJ2-3,TRBD2,CASSSSGGARDTQYF,TGTGCCAGCAGCTCTAGCGGGGGGGCAAGAGATACGCAGTATTTT
TRBV5-1,-,TRBJ2-1,TRBD1,CASSLIIGTGGFNEQFF,TGCGCCAGCAGCTTGATCATCGGGACAGGAGGGTTTAACGAGCAGTTCTTC
TRBV28,-,TRBJ1-1,-,CASSLFPSAFF,TGTGCCAGCAGTTTATTTCCGTCGGCTTTCTTT
TRBV2,-,TRBJ1-5,-,CASSETQIGGNQPQHF,TGTGCCAGCAGTGAGACACAGATTGGCGGCAATCAGCCCCAGCATTTT
TRBV6-5,-,TRBJ2-2,TRBD1,CASSGQGGTGELFF,TGTGCCAGCAGCGGACAGGGGGGCACCGGGGAGCTGTTTTTT
TRBV30,-,TRBJ1-1,TRBD1,CAWSVPRPGGYTEAFF,TGTGCCTGGAGTGTACCACGTCCAGGGGGCTACACTGAAGCTTTCTTT
TRBV5-4,-,TRBJ1-6,-,CASSSDSSYNSPLHF,TGTGCCAGCAGCTCGGACAGCTCCTATAATTCACCCCTCCACTTT
TRBV6-5,-,TRBJ1-2,-,CASSYLGGIGGYTF,TGTGCCAGCAGTTACTTGGGGGGAATTGGCGGCTACACCTTC
TRBV5-6,-,TRBJ2-6,-,CASSLAGAGANVLTF,TGTGCCAGCAGCTTGGCAGGGGCCGGGGCCAACGTCCTGACTTTC
TRBV5-5,-,TRBJ1-1,-,CASSFQGITEAFF,TGTGCCAGCAGCTTCCAGGGGATAACTGAAGCTTTCTTT
TRBV7-8,-,TRBJ1-1,TRBD1,CATARDRAFF,TGTGCCACCGCGAGGGACAGAGCTTTCTTT
TRBV5-1,-,TRBJ1-1,TRBD1,CASSLGQGQGGSTEAFF,TGCGCCAGCAGCTTGGGACAAGGACAGGGGGGAAGCACTGAAGCTTTCTTT
TRBV4-3,-,TRBJ2-1,TRBD1,CASSQEDRAYNEQFF,TGCGCCAGCAGCCAAGAGGACAGGGCCTACAATGAGCAGTTCTTC
TRBV18,-,TRBJ2-1,TRBD1,CASSSTGANEQFF,TGTGCCAGCTCGTCCACAGGGGCCAATGAGCAGTTCTTC
TRBV27,-,TRBJ2-6,-,CASGGRPGANVLTF,TGTGCCAGCGGGGGCCGGCCCGGGGCCAACGTCCTGACTTTC
TRBV6-2/TRBV6-3,few,TRBJ1-6,-,CASSYTTAGVLDNSPLHF,TGTGCCAGCAGTTACACGACCGCAGGGGTTCTCGATAATTCACCCCTCCACTTT
TRBV18,-,TRBJ1-6,TRBD1,CASSPRTGGGSPLHF,TGTGCCAGCTCACCCCGGACAGGGGGAGGTTCACCCCTCCACTTT
TRBV28,many,TRBJ2-3,TRBD1,CASSAPGQGADTQYF,TGTGCCAGCAGTGCACCGGGACAGGGGGCAGATACGCAGTATTTT
TRBV28,-,TRBJ2-5,-,CASSFTEMYQETQYF,TGTGCCAGCAGTTTCACAGAAATGTACCAAGAGACCCAGTACTTC
TRBV12-3/TRBV12-4,-,TRBJ1-2,-,CASTRVKHGYTF,TGTGCCAGCACCAGGGTTAAACATGGCTACACCTTC
TRBV28,-,TRBJ2-2,-,CASRDRRTGELFF,TGTGCCAGCAGGGACAGACGGACCGGGGAGCTGTTTTTT
TRBV19,-,TRBJ1-3,-,CASSMDRDSGNTIYF,TGTGCCAGTAGTATGGACCGGGACTCTGGAAACACCATATATTTT
TRBV19,-,TRBJ2-7,-,CASSYSGREQYF,TGTGCCAGTAGTTATTCAGGGCGAGAGCAGTACTTC
TRBV6-5,-,TRBJ1-6,TRBD1,CASSSTGENSPLHF,TGTGCCAGCAGTTCGACAGGGGAAAATTCACCCCTCCACTTT
TRBV30,medium-sized,TRBJ1-2,TRBD1,CAWRGQGDPYGYTF,TGTGCCTGGAGGGGACAGGGGGACCCCTATGGCTACACCTTC
TRBV18,-,TRBJ1-1,-,CASSPSTDTQEAFF,TGTGCCAGCTCACCATCCACGGACACCCAGGAAGCTTTCTTT
TRBV28,-,TRBJ1-6,-,CASLKNRDSYNSPLHF,TGTGCCAGCCTAAAAAACAGGGATTCTTATAATTCACCCCTCCACTTT
TRBV27,-,TRBJ2-3,-,CASSWQQRGAGTDTQYF,TGTGCCAGCAGTTGGCAGCAACGGGGGGCCGGGACAGATACGCAGTATTTT
TRBV6-5,-,TRBJ1-2,TRBD1,CASRGGQGAGGYTF,TGTGCCAGCAGGGGAGGACAGGGGGCAGGTGGCTACACCTTC
TRBV11-2,-,TRBJ2-7,-,CASSVNSYEQYF,TGTGCCAGCAGCGTGAACAGCTACGAGCAGTACTTC
TRBV4-1,-,TRBJ2-2,-,CASSQAGAGELFF,TGCGCCAGCAGCCAAGCAGGGGCCGGGGAGCTGTTTTTT
TRBV5-1,few,TRBJ2-3,-,CASSLSTDTQYF,TGCGCCAGCAGCCTTAGCACAGATACGCAGTATTTT
TRBV4-2,-,TRBJ1-1,TRBD1,CASSQAGQEAFF,TGTGCCAGCAGCCAAGCGGGACAGGAAGCTTTCTTT
TRBV18,-,TRBJ2-7,TRBD2,CASSPRLAGGDYEQYF,TGTGCCAGCTCACCCAGACTAGCGGGAGGAGACTACGAGCAGTACTTC
TRBV18,once,TRBJ1-2,-,CASTNRDSIYGYTF,TGTGCCAGCACAAACCGGGACTCGATCTATGGCTACACCTTC
TRBV5-6,-,TRBJ2-1,TRBD2,CASSSGTSGNEQFF,TGTGCCAGCAGCTCCGGGACTAGCGGGAATGAGCAGTTCTTC
TRBV18,-,TRBJ2-3,TRBD2,CASSSNTGTSGSTDTQYF,TGTGCCAGCTCATCTAACACCGGGACTAGCGGGAGCACAGATACGCAGTATTTT
TRBV4-3,-,TRBJ2-7,TRBD2,CASSQYSGSSYEQYF,TGCGCCAGCAGCCAATATAGCGGGAGCTCCTACGAGCAGTACTTC
TRBV27,-,TRBJ2-1,TRBD2,CASRGRGAYNEQFF,TGTGCCAGCAGGGGGAGGGGTGCGTACAATGAGCAGTTCTTC
TRBV7-9,-,TRBJ2-3,TRBD2,CASSWEGSTDTQYF,TGTGCCAGCAGCTGGGAGGGGAGCACAGATACGCAGTATTTT
TRBV19,-,TRBJ1-4,-,CASSIGRGGGAGEKLFF,TGTGCCAGTAGTATAGGCCGCGGGGGGGGCGCCGGGGAAAAACTGTTTTTT
TRBV28,-,TRBJ1-5,-,CASRSGSLWDQPQHF,TGTGCCAGCCGTTCGGGGTCTCTCTGGGATCAGCCCCAGCATTTT
TRBV19,-,TRBJ2-5,TRBD2,CASQAGLGETQYF,TGTGCCAGTCAAGCGGGGCTGGGGGAGACCCAGTACTTC
TRBV12-3/TRBV12-4,-,TRBJ1-5,-,CASSPTNQPQHF,TGTGCCAGCAGCCCGACTAATCAGCCCCAGCATTTT
TRBV19,-,TRBJ2-3,TRBD2,CASSIPLGLAEYTQYF,TGTGCCAGTAGTATTCCCCTGGGACTAGCGGAGTATACGCAGTATTTT
TRBV18,-,TRBJ2-7,TRBD1,CASSPQGAGYEQYF,TGTGCCAGCTCACCACAGGGGGCTGGCTACGAGCAGTACTTC
TRBV11-2,-,TRBJ2-1,TRBD2,CASSPGTSGSNEQFF,TGTGCCAGCAGCCCGGGGACTAGCGGAAGTAATGAGCAGTTCTTC
TRBV19,-,TRBJ2-2,-,CASSQDTAGNGELFF,TGTGCCAGTAGCCAGGACACTGCTGGAAACGGGGAGCTGTTTTTT
TRBV7-9,once,TRBJ2-1,TRBD2,CASSLAGGTYNEQFF,TGTGCCAGCAGCCTCGCGGGAGGGACCTACAATGAGCAGTTCTTC
TRBV4-2,-,TRBJ2-7,TRBD2,CASSQFTGTSGKVGEQYF,TGTGCCAGCAGCCAGTTCACCGGGACTAGCGGGAAGGTAGGCGAGCAGTACTTC
TRBV4-2,once,TRBJ1-1,-,CASSQGRDFTEAFF,TGTGCCAGCAGCCAAGGCAGGGATTTCACTGAAGCTTTCTTT
TRBV7-9,-,TRBJ1-2,-,CASSLVTGAGYTF,TGTGCCAGCAGCTTAGTGACGGGTGCTGGCTACACCTTC